The clone carrying this T cell receptor beta chain is medium-sized in the sample. Its cognate antigen is unknown. The length of the CDR3 is 13 residues. Trimming cost V 6 bases and J 6 bases, with 14 bases left between them. The V gene's germline CDR1 is LNHDA and CDR2 SQIVND (reference sequence). This entry belongs to a study of vaccination and CD4 T cells after COVID-19. Study-wide background: Collection of post-vaccine samples followed dose two by a median around 70 days, spanning a range of 14 to 241. General study findings and limits: Convalescent patients showed a median about 86% of reactive clones that were seen only post-vaccination.

Oncomine TCR Beta short-read sequencing was applied to DNA from cultured CD4+ T cells. In TCRdb, the PCR reads were re-called with MiXCR into one record per CDR3 protein. The sample contains about 8,700 distinct CDR3 sequences, under 30% of which appear only once. The treatment denotes: approximately nine-day PBMC culture with coronavirus spike peptide pools or control peptides (ViraFEST assay). Cell culture was performed with around 2 million PBMCs per well in the presence of approximately 10 IU/ml IL-2 and roughly 9.7 ug/ml peptide pools. This TCR derives from a human donor with COVID-19. The sample comprised cultured CD4+ T cells from blood. This sequence joins TRBV19 and TRBJ1-2; D is undetermined. The CDR3 protein is CASRSGRENGYTF. Written as DNA, the CDR3 is TGTGCCAGTAGATCCGGACGGGAGAATGGCTACACCTTC.